Listed here are 25 T cell receptor beta chains from one sample, sequenced in a study of chemoradiotherapy in HPV16-positive cancers. Assay used: immunoSEQ multiplex PCR; TCRdb lists only in-frame clones, some missing. This sample has approximately 50,000 clones, with under 95% found just once. The material was blood, obtained from a patient who underwent chemoradiotherapy. Receptors were obtained from a human donor with HPV-associated anogenital cancer.

The chain uses TRBV2 and TRBJ1-5; TRBD1 matches 7 bases. V shed 6 bases and J 5 bases; nucleotides not matched to a gene: 10. The CDR3 covers 15 residues. Germline V CDR1 and CDR2: SNHLY, FYNNEI. CDR3 DNA: TGTGCCAGCAGCGGCGTGGGGACAGTGTATCAGCCCCAGCATTTT. It encodes CASSGVGTVYQPQHF.

J is TRBJ2-1 and V is TRBV19; D is unresolved. V was shortened by 1 base and J by 2 bases, with 12 bases between the two germline ends. CDR3 length: 16 amino acids. Looked up from germline, CDR1 is LNHDA and CDR2 is SQIVND (reference sequence). CDR3 in amino acids: CASSIAQASPYNEQFF. CDR3 DNA: TGTGCCAGTAGTATAGCCCAGGCAAGCCCCTACAATGAGCAGTTCTTC.

This sequence joins TRBV12-2 and TRBJ2-5; the table names TRBD2, a call not compared with the DNA. TRBV12-2 is shown as a pseudogene. The CDR3 covers 13 residues. The CDR3 DNA is TGTGCAAGTCGCTTAGCTTCCGGGGAGACCCAGTACTTC. The encoded protein is CASRLASGETQYF.

This chain links TRBV10-2 with TRBJ1-2; D perhaps matches TRBD1 (6 bases). Trimming took 2 bases from V and 4 from J, leaving 11 bases between them. This CDR3 has 14 residues. Germline CDR1 reads WSHSY; CDR2 reads SAAADI. In DNA, the CDR3 is TGCGCCAGCAGTGAGGATAACAGGGCCTATGGCTACACCTTC. Translated, it gives CASSEDNRAYGYTF.

A word on this clone: Other DNA sequences within the sample encode an identical CDR3. The V gene is TRBV10-3, the J gene TRBJ2-5; 7 nucleotides align to TRBD1. CDR1 is ENHRY and CDR2 is SYGVKD in the germline V gene. This CDR3 has 13 residues. The J segment lost 1 base and the V segment lost 8 bases, leaving 4 bases of the junction unmatched. The CDR3 protein is CAISRTGQETQYF. The CDR3, as DNA: TGTGCCATCTCACGGACAGGCCAAGAGACCCAGTACTTC.

The rearrangement links TRBV27 to TRBJ1-6; 10 bases are shared with TRBD1. V shed 4 bases and J 6 bases; nucleotides not matched to a gene: 12. Germline CDR1 is MNHEY and CDR2 is SMNVEV (reference sequence). This CDR3 has 18 amino acids. CDR3 sequence: CASSSGQGVGGINSPLHF. The CDR3 region has the DNA TGTGCCAGCAGTTCCGGACAGGGGGTTGGGGGCATTAATTCACCCCTCCACTTT.

This chain joins TRBV7-2 and TRBJ2-7, with D possibly being TRBD2 (6 bases). The germline V and J ends were trimmed by 5 bases and 9 bases, with 20 bases remaining between them. The germline V gene encodes CDR1 SGHTA and CDR2 FQGNSA. The CDR3 is 14 amino acids. Here the CDR3 reads CASSPYQGGGTQYF. In nucleotides, the CDR3 is TGTGCCAGCAGCCCCTACCAGGGTGGCGGGACGCAGTACTTC.

V usage is TRBV6-5 and J usage is TRBJ1-3, with D unresolved. Trimming cost V 8 bases and J 4 bases, with 12 bases left between them. CDR1 MNHEY and CDR2 SVGAGI come from the germline V gene. CDR3 length: 13 residues. CDR3 amino acids: CASRTPGGNTIYF. As DNA, the CDR3 is TGTGCCAGCCGAACCCCTGGCGGAAACACCATATATTTT.

This clone has just a few counts. J is TRBJ1-4 and V is TRBV5-1; D gene unclear. The CDR3 spans 14 residues. Germline values: CDR1 SGHRS, CDR2 YFSETQ. Trimming cost V 0 bases and J 8 bases, with 11 bases left between them. The CDR3 nucleotides read TGCGCCAGCAGCTTGGCTGGGGTGACAGAAAAACTGTTTTTT. Translated: CASSLAGVTEKLFF. Supplemented by reference TRBV5-1 and TRBJ1-4, the full variable domain reads KAGVTQTPRYLIKTRGQQVTLSCSPISGHRSVSWYQQTPGQGLQFLFEYFSETQRNKGNFPGRFSGRQFSNSRSEMNVSTLELGDSALYLCASSLAGVTEKLFFGSGTQLSVL.

The rearrangement links TRBV10-3 to TRBJ1-1, with D uncertain. With 11 bases removed from V and 1 base from J, the gap between germline ends came to 20 bases. There are 15 residues in the CDR3. Germline loops: CDR1 ENHRY, CDR2 SYGVKD. This CDR3 reads CAVTRVDLPNTEAFF. CDR3 DNA sequence: TGTGCCGTCACCCGGGTCGATTTACCGAACACTGAAGCTTTCTTT.

This clone showed up just once. The chain uses TRBV9 and TRBJ2-7; 9 nucleotides match TRBD1. Germline trimming cut 2 bases from V and 5 bases from J; bases unmatched to any gene: 8. The CDR3 contains 15 residues. From germline, CDR1 is SGDLS and CDR2 YYNGEE. The CDR3 loop is CASSVRDRVRDEQYF. The CDR3 coding sequence is TGTGCCAGCAGCGTGAGGGACAGGGTGAGGGACGAGCAGTACTTC.

The chain couples TRBV4-3 to TRBJ2-5; D tentatively reads TRBD1 or TRBD2 (5 bases each). CDR3 length equals 16 residues. V lost 0 bases, J lost 11 bases, and 22 bases lay in between. The germline gives CDR1 LGHNA, CDR2 YSLEER. The CDR3 DNA reads TGCGCCAGCAGCCAAGATTTTAGGGGACCGGGATTGGAGCAGTACTTC. Its translation is CASSQDFRGPGLEQYF.

V and J are TRBV10-3 and TRBJ2-5, with a tentative D call TRBD1 (7 bases). There are 16 residues in the CDR3. V lost 6 bases and J 2 bases, leaving 19 bases between the germline ends. CDR1 and CDR2 (germline): ENHRY, SYGVKD. Here the CDR3 reads CAIRGLSGDRQETQYF. In nucleotides, the CDR3 is TGTGCCATCAGGGGTCTTTCGGGGGACAGACAAGAGACCCAGTACTTC.

This clone has just a few counts. The chain carries TRBV9 and TRBJ1-6, with a tentative D call TRBD1 (6 bases). The V gene lost 5 bases and the J gene lost 10 bases, with 19 bases spanning the gap. The CDR3 runs to 15 residues. The germline CDR1 and CDR2 sequences are SGDLS and YYNGEE. CDR3 amino acids: CASSKEGVPESPLHF. CDR3 DNA sequence: TGTGCCAGCAGTAAAGAGGGGGTGCCGGAATCACCCCTCCACTTT.

This clone has a handful of counts. The CDR3 DNA follows: TGTGCTAGTGGTTTTACCTTTGAGGCCGGCAATCAGCCCCAGCATTTT. This gives the protein CASGFTFEAGNQPQHF. The V call is TRBV12-5, the J call TRBJ1-5; D uncertain. Trimming took off 3 bases at V and 2 bases at J, with 14 bases between the two ends. The CDR3 extends over 16 amino acids. In germline, CDR1 is LGHNT, CDR2 FRNRAP.

J is TRBJ1-1 and V is TRBV19, with D tentatively TRBD1 (6 bases). The germline CDR1 and CDR2 sequences are LNHDA and SQIVND (reference sequence). V lost 7 bases to trimming and J lost 4 bases, with 13 bases between them. The CDR3 length is 13 residues. CDR3 protein: CASNWGLGTEAFF. The CDR3 region has the DNA TGTGCCAGTAATTGGGGGCTGGGCACTGAAGCTTTCTTT.

The chain combines TRBV11-3 with TRBJ2-3, with no clear D. V lost 3 bases to trimming and J lost 6 bases, with 13 bases between them. The CDR3 runs to 14 residues. Germline loops: CDR1 SGHNT, CDR2 YENEEA. CDR3 DNA: TGTGCCAGCAGCTTGGGTCAGGTCATGGATACGCAGTATTTT. Its translation is CASSLGQVMDTQYF. Variable domain in full (rest from reference TRBV11-3 and TRBJ2-3): EAGVVQSPRYKIIEKKQPVAFWCNPISGHNTLYWYLQNLGQGPELLIRYENEEAVDDSQLPKDRFSAERLKGVDSTLKIQPAELGDSAVYLCASSLGQVMDTQYFGPGTRLTVL.

Relative to its sample, this clone is medium-sized. The chain links TRBV5-1 to TRBJ1-2; TRBD1 might be the D (6 bases). The CDR3 runs 16 residues. Trimming shortened V by 4 bases and J by 3 bases, and 19 bases separated the two germline ends. Germline V gene lookup returns CDR1 SGHRS and CDR2 YFSETQ. CDR3 coding DNA: TGCGCCAGCAGCCGCGAAGGGCAGGGGAGGGACTATGGCTACACCTTC. Residues: CASSREGQGRDYGYTF.

The rearrangement links TRBV19 to TRBJ1-2; D is undetermined. V gave up 0 bases and J gave up 3 bases, with 14 bases separating them. This CDR3 spans 16 amino acids. Germline V gene lookup returns CDR1 LNHDA and CDR2 SQIVND (reference sequence). CDR3 bases: TGTGCCAGTAGTATAGATCATCGGAGGACGGACTATGGCTACACCTTC. Its translation is CASSIDHRRTDYGYTF.

This clone was recorded only once. This sequence joins TRBV18 and TRBJ1-6; D is ambiguous. CDR1 and CDR2 (germline): KGHSH, LQKENI. CDR3 length equals 13 residues. Trimming stripped 1 base from V and 5 bases from J, with 3 bases between. The CDR3, as DNA: TGTGCCAGCTCACCACTAGATAATTCACCCCTCCACTTT. Protein sequence: CASSPLDNSPLHF. Based on the CDR3 plus reference TRBV18 and TRBJ1-6, the full variable domain is NAGVMQNPRHLVRRRGQEARLRCSPMKGHSHVYWYRQLPEEGLKFMVYLQKENIIDESGMPKERFSAEFPKEGPSILRIQQVVRGDSAAYFCASSPLDNSPLHFGNGTRLTVT.

The chain links TRBV19 to TRBJ2-7, with 7 bases matching TRBD2. CDR3 length: 15 amino acids. Germline V gives CDR1 LNHDA, CDR2 SQIVND (reference sequence). After removal of 3 bases from V and 2 bases from J, the junction contained 7 bases not matched to a gene. The CDR3 is CASSIELASPYEQYF. In DNA form, the CDR3 reads TGTGCCAGTAGTATTGAACTAGCGTCTCCCTACGAGCAGTACTTC.

This sequence joins TRBV28 and TRBJ2-2; a possible D gene is TRBD1 (5 bases). The V and J ends lost 6 bases and 3 bases respectively, with 11 bases between them. Germline V gene lookup returns CDR1 MDHEN and CDR2 SYDVKM. The CDR3 is 14 residues long. This CDR3 is CASSLQGYTGELFF. CDR3 DNA sequence: TGTGCCAGCAGCCTCCAGGGATACACCGGGGAGCTGTTTTTT. Looking up the rest from reference TRBV28 and TRBJ2-2 gives the full variable domain: DVKVTQSSRYLVKRTGEKVFLECVQDMDHENMFWYRQDPGLGLRLIYFSYDVKMKEKGDIPEGYSVSREKKERFSLILESASTNQTSMYLCASSLQGYTGELFFGEGSRLTVL.

This sequence joins TRBV18 and TRBJ2-1; 8 bases agree with TRBD1. This CDR3 is built from 14 residues. The J segment lost 7 bases and the V segment lost 4 bases, leaving 6 bases of the junction unmatched. From germline, CDR1 is KGHSH and CDR2 LQKENI. The CDR3 reads CASSQDRGSNEQFF. CDR3 coding DNA: TGTGCCAGCTCACAAGACAGGGGATCAAATGAGCAGTTCTTC.

This clone was seen a single time. This sequence joins TRBV12-5 and TRBJ2-5; unclear D gene. The V and J ends lost 0 bases and 5 bases respectively, with 7 bases between them. CDR3 length equals 13 residues. CDR1 is LGHNT, CDR2 FRNRAP, per germline. The CDR3: CASGLVPAETQYF. In nucleotides, the CDR3 is TGTGCTAGTGGTTTGGTGCCAGCGGAGACCCAGTACTTC.

The genes are TRBV5-4 and TRBJ1-4; D gene unclear. The V gene's germline CDR1 is SGHNT and CDR2 YYREEE (reference sequence). The CDR3 length is 14 residues. V was trimmed by 0 bases and J by 7 bases, leaving 10 bases between them. The CDR3 reads CASSLEGKSEKLFF. For the CDR3, the DNA is TGTGCCAGCAGCTTGGAAGGGAAAAGTGAAAAACTGTTTTTT. The entire variable domain, with the rest obtained from reference TRBV5-4 and TRBJ1-4, is as follows: ETGVTQSPTHLIKTRGQQVTLRCSSQSGHNTVSWYQQALGQGPQFIFQYYREEENGRGNFPPRFSGLQFPNYSSELNVNALELDDSALYLCASSLEGKSEKLFFGSGTQLSVL.